This T cell receptor beta chain came from a study of beta chain features in type 1 diabetes. Study-wide findings and caveats: People with Type 1 diabetes carried modestly yet significantly shorter TCRB CDR3s in all four CD4+ subsets. Naive, central memory and Treg TCRB repertoires seemed to resemble each other more closely in patients than they did in healthy donors. In these data, an HLA type influence on TCRB rearrangement remained unresolved.

CD45RO/CCR7/CD25/CD127/CD95/CD27 separated CD4+ naive, central memory, regulatory and stem cell-like memory cells by sorting. Sequencing targeted expressed TCRB transcripts, as all isolated RNA had been reverse transcribed. Assay: immunoSEQ multiplex PCR; the TCRdb copy retains only in-frame clones and omits some. This table has about 640,000 clones, about an eighth appearing once. This CDR3 comprises 16 residues. V trimming: 2 bases; J trimming: 1 base; junction bases outside the gene matches: 4. The germline CDR1 and CDR2 sequences are SNHLY and FYNNEI. The table lists this clone with a few counts. Antigen: not known.

Input material: naive CD4+ T cells from blood. The TCR was taken from a man aged 30-40 years with type 1 diabetes. The V call is TRBV2, the J call TRBJ1-5; 8 bases agree with TRBD1. CDR3 residues: CASSEQGASSNQPQHF. The CDR3 DNA reads TGTGCCAGCAGTGAACAGGGGGCGTCAAGCAATCAGCCCCAGCATTTT.